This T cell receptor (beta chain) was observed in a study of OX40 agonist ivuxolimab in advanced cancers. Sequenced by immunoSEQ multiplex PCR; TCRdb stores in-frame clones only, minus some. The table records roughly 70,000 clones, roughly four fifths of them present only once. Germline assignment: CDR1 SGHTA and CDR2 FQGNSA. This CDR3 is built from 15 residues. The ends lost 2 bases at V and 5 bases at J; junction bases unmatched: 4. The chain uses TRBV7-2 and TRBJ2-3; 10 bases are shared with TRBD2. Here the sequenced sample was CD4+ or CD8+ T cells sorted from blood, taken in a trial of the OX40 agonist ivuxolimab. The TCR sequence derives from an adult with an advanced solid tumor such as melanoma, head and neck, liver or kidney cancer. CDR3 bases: TGTGCCAGCAGCTTACTAGCGGGGGTCGAAGATACGCAGTATTTT. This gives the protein CASSLLAGVEDTQYF.